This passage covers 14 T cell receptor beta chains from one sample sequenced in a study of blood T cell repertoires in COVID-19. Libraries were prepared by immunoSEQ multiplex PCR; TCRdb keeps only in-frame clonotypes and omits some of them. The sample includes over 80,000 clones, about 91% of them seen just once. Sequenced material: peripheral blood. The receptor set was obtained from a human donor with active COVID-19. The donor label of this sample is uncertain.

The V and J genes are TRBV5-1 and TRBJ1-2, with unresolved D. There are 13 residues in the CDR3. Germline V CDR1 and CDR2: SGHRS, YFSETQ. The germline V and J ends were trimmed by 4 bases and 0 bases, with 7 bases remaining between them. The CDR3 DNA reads TGCGCCAGCAGCCCGGAGGCTAACTATGGCTACACCTTC. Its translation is CASSPEANYGYTF.

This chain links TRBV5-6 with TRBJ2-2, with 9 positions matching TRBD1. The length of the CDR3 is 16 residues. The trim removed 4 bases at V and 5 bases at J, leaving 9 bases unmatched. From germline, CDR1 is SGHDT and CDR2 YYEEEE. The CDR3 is CASSRTGTGKTGELFF. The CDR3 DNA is TGTGCCAGCAGCCGAACCGGGACAGGGAAGACCGGGGAGCTGTTTTTT.

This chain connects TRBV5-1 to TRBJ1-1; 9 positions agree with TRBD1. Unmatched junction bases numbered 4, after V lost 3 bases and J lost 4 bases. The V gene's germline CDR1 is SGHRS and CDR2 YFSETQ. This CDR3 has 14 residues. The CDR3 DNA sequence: TGCGCCAGCAGCTGGGGGACAGGGTCCACTGAAGCTTTCTTT. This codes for CASSWGTGSTEAFF.

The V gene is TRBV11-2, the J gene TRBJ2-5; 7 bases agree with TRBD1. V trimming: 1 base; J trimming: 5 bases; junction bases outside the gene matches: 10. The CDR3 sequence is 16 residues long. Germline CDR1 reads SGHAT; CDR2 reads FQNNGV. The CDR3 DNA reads TGTGCCAGCAGCTTAGCTAACACAGGGGTGCGGGAGACCCAGTACTTC. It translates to CASSLANTGVRETQYF.

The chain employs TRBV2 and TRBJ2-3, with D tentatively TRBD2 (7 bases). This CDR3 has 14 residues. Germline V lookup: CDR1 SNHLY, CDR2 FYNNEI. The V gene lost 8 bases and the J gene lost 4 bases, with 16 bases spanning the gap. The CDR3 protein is CASGLIGGADTQYF. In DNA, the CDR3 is TGTGCCAGCGGACTAATAGGGGGGGCAGATACGCAGTATTTT.

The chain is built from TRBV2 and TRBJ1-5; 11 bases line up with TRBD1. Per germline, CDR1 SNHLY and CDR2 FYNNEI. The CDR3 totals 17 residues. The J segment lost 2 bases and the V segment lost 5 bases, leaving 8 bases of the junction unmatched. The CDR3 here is CASSWDRGYSGNQPQHF. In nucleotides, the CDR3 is TGTGCCAGCAGTTGGGACAGGGGGTATAGTGGCAATCAGCCCCAGCATTTT.

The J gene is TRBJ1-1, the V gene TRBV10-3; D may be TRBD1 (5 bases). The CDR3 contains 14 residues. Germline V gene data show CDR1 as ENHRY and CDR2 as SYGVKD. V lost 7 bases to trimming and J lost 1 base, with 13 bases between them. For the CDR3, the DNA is TGTGCCATCAAGGGTTCGACAGAGAACACTGAAGCTTTCTTT. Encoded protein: CAIKGSTENTEAFF.

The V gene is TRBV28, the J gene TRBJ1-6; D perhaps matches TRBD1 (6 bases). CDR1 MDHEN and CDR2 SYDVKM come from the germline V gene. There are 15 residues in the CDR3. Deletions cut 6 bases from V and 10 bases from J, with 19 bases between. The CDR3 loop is CASRPPRGAGSPLHF. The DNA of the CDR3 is TGTGCCAGCAGACCCCCCCGGGGGGCGGGATCACCCCTCCACTTT.

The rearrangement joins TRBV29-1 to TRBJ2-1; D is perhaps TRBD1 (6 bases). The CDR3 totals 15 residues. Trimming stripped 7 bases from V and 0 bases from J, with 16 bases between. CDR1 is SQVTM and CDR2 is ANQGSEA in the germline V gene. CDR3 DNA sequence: TGCAGCGGAAAATGGGACACCCTCTCCTACAATGAGCAGTTCTTC. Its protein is CSGKWDTLSYNEQFF.

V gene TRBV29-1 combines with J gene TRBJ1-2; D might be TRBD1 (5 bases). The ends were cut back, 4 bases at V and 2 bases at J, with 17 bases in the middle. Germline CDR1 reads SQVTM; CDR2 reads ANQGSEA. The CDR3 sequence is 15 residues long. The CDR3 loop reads CSVAVGHVGNYGYTF. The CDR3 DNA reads TGCAGCGTTGCAGTCGGACACGTAGGGAACTATGGCTACACCTTC.

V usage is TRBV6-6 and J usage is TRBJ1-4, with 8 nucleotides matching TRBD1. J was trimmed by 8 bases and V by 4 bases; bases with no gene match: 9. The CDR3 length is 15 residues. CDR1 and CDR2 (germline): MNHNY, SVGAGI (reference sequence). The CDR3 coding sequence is TGTGCCAGCAGTTTCCGGACAGGGCTGGACGAAAAACTGTTTTTT. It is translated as CASSFRTGLDEKLFF.

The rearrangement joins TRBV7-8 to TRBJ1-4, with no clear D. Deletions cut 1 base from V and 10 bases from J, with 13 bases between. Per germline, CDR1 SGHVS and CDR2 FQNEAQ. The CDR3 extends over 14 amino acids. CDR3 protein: CASSLVRGPIKLFF. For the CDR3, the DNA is TGTGCCAGCAGCTTAGTTCGAGGGCCCATAAAACTGTTTTTT. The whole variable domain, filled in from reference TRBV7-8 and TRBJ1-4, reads GAGVSQSPRYKVAKRGQDVALRCDPISGHVSLFWYQQALGQGPEFLTYFQNEAQLDKSGLPSDRFFAERPEGSVSTLKIQRTQQEDSAVYLCASSLVRGPIKLFFGSGTQLSVL.

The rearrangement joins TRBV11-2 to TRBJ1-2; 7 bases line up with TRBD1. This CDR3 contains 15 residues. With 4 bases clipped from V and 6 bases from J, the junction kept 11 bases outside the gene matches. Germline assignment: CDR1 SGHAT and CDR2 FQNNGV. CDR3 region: CASSSGGRGYDGYTF. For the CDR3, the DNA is TGTGCCAGCAGCTCCGGGGGCAGGGGGTATGATGGCTACACCTTC.

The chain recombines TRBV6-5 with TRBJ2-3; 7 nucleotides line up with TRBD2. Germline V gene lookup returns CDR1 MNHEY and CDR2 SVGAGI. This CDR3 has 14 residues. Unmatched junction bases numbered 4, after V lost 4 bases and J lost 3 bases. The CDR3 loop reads CASSSPGGTDTQYF. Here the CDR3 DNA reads TGTGCCAGCAGTTCACCCGGGGGGACAGATACGCAGTATTTT.